This T cell receptor (beta chain) was obtained from a study of T cell clones after liver transplantation. This CDR3 has 11 amino acids. The V end was cut by 0 bases, the J end by 10 bases, with 7 bases between. Germline lookup yields CDR1 DFQATT and CDR2 SNEGSKA (reference sequence). Some clones are missing from TCRdb's copy, which holds only in-frame ones; the method was immunoSEQ multiplex PCR. The sample has tens of thousands of clones; about nine tenths are singletons. This sample comprised CD4+ T cells from blood, obtained before liver transplant. The J gene is TRBJ2-1, the V gene TRBV20-1; no clear D gene. The receptor was isolated from a human donor who received a liver transplant. The CDR3 loop is CSARDHEEQFF. CDR3 in DNA: TGCAGTGCTAGAGATCACGAAGAGCAGTTCTTC.